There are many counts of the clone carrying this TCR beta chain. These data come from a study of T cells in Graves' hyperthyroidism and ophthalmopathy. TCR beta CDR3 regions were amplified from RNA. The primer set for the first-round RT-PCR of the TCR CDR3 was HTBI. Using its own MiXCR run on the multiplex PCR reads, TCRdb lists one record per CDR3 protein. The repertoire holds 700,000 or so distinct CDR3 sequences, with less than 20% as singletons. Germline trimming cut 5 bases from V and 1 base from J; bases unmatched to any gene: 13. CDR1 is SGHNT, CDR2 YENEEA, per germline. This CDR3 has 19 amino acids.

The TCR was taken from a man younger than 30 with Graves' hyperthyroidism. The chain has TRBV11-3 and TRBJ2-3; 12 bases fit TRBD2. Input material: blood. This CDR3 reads CASSLMGLAGLRGTDTQYF. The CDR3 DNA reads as TGTGCCAGCAGCCTTATGGGACTAGCGGGCCTCAGGGGCACAGATACGCAGTATTTT.